These 29 T cell receptor beta chains share one sample of origin, sequenced in a study of shared clonotypes between healthy human individuals (dated by TCRdb to the early 2020s). CD8 naive samples were obtained by positive selection for CCR7 among CD45RO-negative cells, yielding a CD45RA+CCR7+ population from which TemRA cells were excluded. The receptor library was made with the immunoSEQ multiplex PCR assay. TCRdb re-hosts the immuneACCESS table, in-frame sequences only. Its copies lack some clones; in the studies checked, an unresolved V gene accounts for under half of them, and the cause for the rest is not known. A total of 760,000 or so clones appear in this sample, approximately 97% of them only once. The ten largest clones represent under 0.25% of the sample. Sequenced: naive CD8+ T cells sorted from blood. In the paper's terms, the cell subset or site label means: CD45RA+CCR7+. The origin of the receptors is a man aged 25 to 40 in good health.

This chain connects TRBV5-1 to TRBJ2-5; 8 nucleotides agree with TRBD1. This CDR3 contains 14 residues. Germline lookup yields CDR1 SGHRS and CDR2 YFSETQ. V shed 2 bases, J shed 4 bases, and the junction held 4 bases outside the gene matches. The CDR3 here is CASSFRTGLETQYF. CDR3 coding DNA: TGCGCCAGCAGCTTCAGGACAGGGTTAGAGACCCAGTACTTC.

The J gene is TRBJ1-1, the V gene TRBV6-4; 9 bases align to TRBD1. V shed 4 bases, J shed 0 bases, and the junction held 3 bases outside the gene matches. In germline, CDR1 is MRHNA, CDR2 SNTAGT. The CDR3 contains 15 residues. This CDR3 is CASSGRDRVNTEAFF. The DNA for the CDR3 is TGTGCCAGCAGTGGCAGGGACAGGGTGAACACTGAAGCTTTCTTT.

The chain combines TRBV7-9 with TRBJ2-7, with TRBD1 matching over 8 bases. Germline V gives CDR1 SEHNR, CDR2 FQNEAQ (reference sequence). The CDR3 contains 15 residues. Trimming cost V 2 bases and J 5 bases; bases outside gene matches: 8. In nucleotides, the CDR3 is TGTGCCAGCAGCTTACTACAGGGGGACTCAGACGAGCAGTACTTC. This gives the protein CASSLLQGDSDEQYF.

V is TRBV2 and J is TRBJ2-1, with D hard to call. CDR1 SNHLY and CDR2 FYNNEI come from the germline V gene. This CDR3 has 15 residues. V lost 10 bases and J 0 bases, leaving 16 bases between the germline ends. The CDR3 DNA sequence: TGTGCCATCCCTCGGACCAATAACTCCTACAATGAGCAGTTCTTC. Its protein product is CAIPRTNNSYNEQFF.

This clone was counted once. The chain is built from TRBV5-1 and TRBJ1-1; 7 positions match TRBD1. With V trimmed by 5 bases and J by 3 bases, 7 bases remained unmatched. The germline CDR1 and CDR2 sequences are SGHRS and YFSETQ. The length of the CDR3 is 14 residues. CDR3 sequence: CASSGGGGYTEAFF. CDR3 sequence (DNA): TGCGCCAGCAGTGGAGGGGGCGGATACACTGAAGCTTTCTTT.

The V gene is TRBV2, the J gene TRBJ1-3, with no clear D. This CDR3 has 14 residues. Trimming removed 5 bases from V and 7 bases from J, with 15 bases in between. Germline V gene data show CDR1 as SNHLY and CDR2 as FYNNEI. Written as DNA, the CDR3 is TGTGCCAGCAGTCTTCCCGCCCAGGAGAACACCATATATTTT. Encoded protein: CASSLPAQENTIYF. Supplemented by reference TRBV2 and TRBJ1-3, the full variable domain reads EPEVTQTPSHQVTQMGQEVILRCVPISNHLYFYWYRQILGQKVEFLVSFYNNEISEKSEIFDDQFSVERPDGSNFTLKIRSTKLEDSAMYFCASSLPAQENTIYFGEGSWLTVV.

V is TRBV7-9 and J is TRBJ2-2; D is perhaps TRBD2 (5 bases). The germline V gene encodes CDR1 SEHNR and CDR2 FQNEAQ (reference sequence). Between the trimmed V and J ends, which lost 7 bases and 6 bases, there was a span of 9 bases. The CDR3 covers 12 residues. The DNA of the CDR3 is TGTGCCAGCACCACGAGGGCCGGGGAGCTGTTTTTT. Its translation is CASTTRAGELFF.

CDR3 sequence: CASSQDQKGGTGYGYTF. The CDR3 region has the DNA TGCGCCAGCAGCCAAGATCAGAAAGGTGGGACAGGCTATGGCTACACCTTC. The rearrangement uses TRBV4-3 and TRBJ1-2; 8 bases map to TRBD1. J lost 4 bases, V lost 0 bases, and 10 bases had no gene match. The CDR3 loop spans 17 amino acids. The V gene's germline CDR1 is LGHNA and CDR2 YSLEER.

The V gene is TRBV6-1, the J gene TRBJ2-2, with 7 bases aligning to TRBD2. The germline V gene encodes CDR1 MNHNS and CDR2 SASEGT. The CDR3 covers 16 residues. Losses at the gene ends were 2 bases for V and 1 base for J; bases not matched to a gene: 4. The CDR3 loop reads CASSEFAGENTGELFF. CDR3 coding DNA: TGTGCCAGCAGTGAATTTGCGGGAGAGAACACCGGGGAGCTGTTTTTT.

The V and J genes are TRBV7-8 and TRBJ2-7, with TRBD2 matching 13 bases. V lost 5 bases, J lost 2 bases, and 3 bases stayed unmatched. CDR1 and CDR2 (germline): SGHVS, FQNEAQ. This CDR3 is 15 amino acids long. This CDR3 reads CASSVGLAGTYEQYF. CDR3 in DNA: TGTGCCAGCAGCGTGGGACTAGCGGGAACCTACGAGCAGTACTTC.

This clone came up once. The J gene is TRBJ2-1, the V gene TRBV6-5; 9 bases map to TRBD2. The germline V gene has CDR1 MNHEY and CDR2 SVGAGI. The CDR3 totals 15 residues. Losses at the gene ends were 6 bases for V and 3 bases for J; bases not matched to a gene: 6. CDR3 amino acids: CASRPLAGNYNEQFF. CDR3 bases: TGTGCCAGCAGGCCTCTAGCGGGGAACTACAATGAGCAGTTCTTC.

This chain links TRBV29-1 with TRBJ2-7; 7 bases agree with TRBD1. This CDR3 region has 15 residues. CDR1 SQVTM and CDR2 ANQGSEA come from the germline V gene. V was clipped by 4 bases and J by 3 bases; unmatched bases: 12. This CDR3 reads CSVVLLGTEFYEQYF. The CDR3 bases are TGCAGCGTTGTCTTGCTCGGGACAGAATTCTACGAGCAGTACTTC.

The rearrangement joins TRBV16 to TRBJ2-7; D gene ambiguous. The CDR3 extends over 15 amino acids. The germline V gene encodes CDR1 KGHSY and CDR2 FQNENV. The ends were cut back, 0 bases at V and 2 bases at J, with 11 bases in the middle. CDR3 in DNA: TGTGCCAGCAGCCAATCGCCAGGCCAGACCTACGAGCAGTACTTC. It translates to CASSQSPGQTYEQYF.

This chain uses TRBV21-1 with TRBJ2-7; the DNA was not used to check the table's D call, TRBD1. TRBV21-1 constitutes a pseudogene. This CDR3 comprises 14 residues. The CDR3 loop is CASSNGQGGNEQYF. The CDR3 nucleotides are TGTGCCAGCAGCAACGGACAGGGGGGGAACGAGCAGTACTTC.

This chain joins TRBV7-8 and TRBJ2-7; 11 bases are a match to TRBD2. Trimming removed 5 bases from V and 5 bases from J; junction bases left unmatched: 8. The germline V gene has CDR1 SGHVS and CDR2 FQNEAQ. The CDR3 consists of 15 residues. In nucleotides, the CDR3 is TGTGCCAGCAGCCCAACTAGCGGGAGCGGGGACGAGCAGTACTTC. Translating gives CASSPTSGSGDEQYF.

The chain employs TRBV6-5 and TRBJ2-7; 8 bases are a match to TRBD1. The CDR3 has 14 residues. Trimming at V came to 4 bases and at J to 9 bases, leaving 11 bases not matched to a gene. CDR1 is MNHEY, CDR2 SVGAGI, per germline. The CDR3 sequence is CASSWQGARSGQYF. In nucleotides, the CDR3 is TGTGCCAGCAGTTGGCAGGGGGCCCGCTCTGGGCAGTACTTC.

The rearrangement joins TRBV11-2 to TRBJ2-1, with 7 bases matching TRBD1. The CDR3 extends over 15 amino acids. The germline gives CDR1 SGHAT, CDR2 FQNNGV. With 1 base clipped from V and 0 bases from J, the junction kept 0 bases outside the gene matches. CDR3 DNA: TGTGCCAGCAGCTTAGGGACAGGCTCCTACAATGAGCAGTTCTTC. Translating it yields CASSLGTGSYNEQFF.

The genes are TRBV9 and TRBJ2-6; D call uncertain. CDR1 is SGDLS and CDR2 is YYNGEE in the germline V gene. This CDR3 contains 13 residues. With 7 bases removed from V and 4 bases from J, the gap between germline ends came to 9 bases. The CDR3 nucleotides are TGTGCCAGCCTAAGGTCAGGGGCCAACGTCCTGACTTTC. This sequence encodes CASLRSGANVLTF.

V usage is TRBV10-3 and J usage is TRBJ1-1; no reliable D call. The CDR3 has 13 amino acids. Germline V gene sequence: CDR1 ENHRY, CDR2 SYGVKD. Between the trimmed V and J ends, which lost 2 bases and 10 bases, there was a span of 14 bases. CDR3 sequence reads: CAISEGAPEPAFF. The CDR3 DNA reads as TGTGCCATCAGTGAGGGTGCCCCCGAACCAGCTTTCTTT.

The chain recombines TRBV7-6 with TRBJ2-7; D uncertain. CDR1 is SGHVS, CDR2 FNYEAQ, per germline. The V end was cut by 4 bases, the J end by 2 bases, with 9 bases between. The CDR3 length is 13 residues. The CDR3 loop reads CASSSRNTYEQYF. The CDR3 coding sequence is TGTGCCAGCAGCTCAAGAAACACCTACGAGCAGTACTTC.

The chain joins TRBV19 to TRBJ2-3, with 12 bases fitting TRBD2. Germline assignment: CDR1 LNHDA and CDR2 SQIVND (reference sequence). The CDR3 loop spans 15 amino acids. V dropped 6 bases and J dropped 3; count of bases not matched to a gene: 4. In DNA, the CDR3 is TGTGCCAGTAGGCGGACTAGCGGGATGACAGATACGCAGTATTTT. This encodes CASRRTSGMTDTQYF.

CDR3 loop: CSVLSNRVPGELFF. The CDR3 DNA reads TGCAGCGTTTTGTCCAACAGGGTCCCCGGGGAGCTGTTTTTT. V gene TRBV29-1 combines with J gene TRBJ2-2, with D possibly matching TRBD1 (6 bases). Germline V gene data show CDR1 as SQVTM and CDR2 as ANQGSEA. The CDR3 contains 14 residues. Trimming pared 5 bases from V and 6 bases from J, leaving 16 bases between.

V is TRBV7-9 and J is TRBJ2-1; 10 positions agree with TRBD1. The CDR3 is made up of 14 amino acids. Trimming cost V 7 bases and J 3 bases; bases outside gene matches: 3. Germline assignment: CDR1 SEHNR and CDR2 FQNEAQ (reference sequence). The CDR3 here is CASTRTGGYNEQFF. In DNA form, the CDR3 reads TGTGCCAGCACACGGACAGGGGGCTACAATGAGCAGTTCTTC.

The chain uses TRBV11-2 and TRBJ1-1, with D possibly matching TRBD1 (5 bases). The germline CDR1 and CDR2 sequences are SGHAT and FQNNGV. The CDR3 has 15 residues. Trimming pared 3 bases from V and 10 bases from J, leaving 21 bases between. This CDR3 is CASSFVPAVGAAAFF. As DNA, the CDR3 is TGTGCCAGCAGCTTTGTACCGGCGGTTGGGGCTGCAGCTTTCTTT.

V gene TRBV7-9 combines with J gene TRBJ2-7; TRBD2 agrees at 9 bases. The CDR3 totals 15 residues. The V gene's germline CDR1 is SEHNR and CDR2 FQNEAQ (reference sequence). J was trimmed by 1 base and V by 5 bases; bases with no gene match: 6. In DNA form, the CDR3 reads TGTGCCAGCAGCGGCCTAGCGGGAAGTTCCTACGAGCAGTACTTC. Residues: CASSGLAGSSYEQYF.

This clone occurred once. The CDR3 region has the DNA TGTGCCAGCCTACAAAACACCGGGGAGCTGTTTTTT. Translation gives CASLQNTGELFF. The J gene is TRBJ2-2, the V gene TRBV19; D call uncertain. There are 12 residues in the CDR3. V lost 9 bases and J 2 bases, leaving 7 bases between the germline ends. Looked up from germline, CDR1 is LNHDA and CDR2 is SQIVND (reference sequence).

The chain links TRBV7-9 to TRBJ2-1; tentatively, D is TRBD1 (5 bases). V was shortened by 6 bases and J by 5 bases, with 11 bases between the two germline ends. The germline V gene has CDR1 SEHNR and CDR2 FQNEAQ (reference sequence). The CDR3 is 13 amino acids. CDR3 sequence: CASRQAPDNEQFF. DNA for the CDR3: TGTGCCAGCAGACAGGCTCCGGACAATGAGCAGTTCTTC.

The chain combines TRBV6-5 with TRBJ2-3; no firm D call. Germline loops: CDR1 MNHEY, CDR2 SVGAGI. CDR3 size: 15 residues. Trimming stripped 5 bases from V and 1 base from J, with 13 bases between. CDR3 sequence: CASSRTGVGTDTQYF. The CDR3 coding sequence is TGTGCCAGCAGTCGCACCGGAGTGGGCACAGATACGCAGTATTTT.

CDR3 protein: CASSDFPGTTVSYEQYF. CDR3 DNA sequence: TGTGCCAGCAGCGATTTCCCCGGGACAACCGTCTCCTACGAGCAGTACTTC. The V call is TRBV7-8, the J call TRBJ2-7; the D gene is possibly TRBD1 (6 bases). Trimming stripped 5 bases from V and 0 bases from J, with 20 bases between. This CDR3 is built from 17 residues. The germline gives CDR1 SGHVS, CDR2 FQNEAQ.